Listed here are 2 T cell receptor beta chains from one sample, sequenced in a study of early T cells in non-severe SARS-CoV-2 infection. Via MiXCR, TCRdb re-called the 5' RACE reads, giving one row per CDR3 protein. The table has 75,000 to 90,000 distinct CDR3 sequences, 8.5% to 12% seen once; the top ten hold 8% to 8.5%. Sequences were derived from whole blood, sampled at baseline. The receptors stem from an adult who was a healthcare worker with PCR-confirmed SARS-CoV-2 infection or an uninfected control (not recorded which).

V and J are TRBV5-1 and TRBJ2-2; a weak D match, TRBD2 (6 bases). V lost 9 bases, J lost 0 bases, and 24 bases lay in between. The CDR3 covers 18 residues. Germline CDR1 and CDR2: SGHRS and YFSETQ. The CDR3 loop is CATAATPQGLSNTGELFF. The CDR3, as DNA: TGCGCCACGGCCGCCACCCCCCAAGGACTATCGAACACCGGGGAGCTGTTTTTT.

This clonotype was counted many times. The gene calls are TRBV7-9 and TRBJ2-3; tentative D call: TRBD1 (6 bases). There are 14 residues in the CDR3. Germline loops: CDR1 SEHNR, CDR2 FQNEAQ (reference sequence). The V end lost 11 bases, the J end lost 2 bases, and 17 bases lay between the germline ends. The CDR3, as DNA: TGTGCCCACCCTCGGGACAACTTCACAGATACGCAGTATTTT. This gives the protein CAHPRDNFTDTQYF.